These T cell receptor beta chains were read from a single sample in a study of T-cell reconstitution after alpha-beta-depleted transplantation in children. TCRdb used MiXCR to reprocess the PCR reads, holding one entry per CDR3 protein. Of around 680,000 distinct CDR3 sequences in the sample, around 17% were seen once. Sequenced material: PBMCs from the stem cell graft donor, taken from the stem cell graft. These receptor sequences come from a human donor who donated a stem cell graft to a child with acute myeloid leukemia. Both conserved end residues are part of each CDR3. The order of the fields is CDR3 protein, CDR3 DNA, D gene, clone size, J gene, V gene. D genes are given only for firm matches. A clone size is listed for some rows: how often the clone was seen (once, few, many), or a class if it is expanded.

CDR3 protein: CSAPTVADTQYF
CDR3 DNA: TGCAGTGCTCCGACAGTAGCAGATACGCAGTATTTT
D gene: .
clone size: many
J gene: TRBJ2-3
V gene: TRBV20-1

CDR3 protein: CSAPKGGHKGELFF
CDR3 DNA: TGCAGTGCTCCAAAAGGAGGGCATAAAGGGGAGCTGTTTTTT
D gene: .
clone size: .
J gene: TRBJ2-2
V gene: TRBV20-1

CDR3 protein: CASGTGGNNQPQHF
CDR3 DNA: TGTGCCAGCGGCACAGGGGGAAACAATCAGCCCCAGCATTTT
D gene: TRBD1
clone size: many
J gene: TRBJ1-5
V gene: TRBV12-3/TRBV12-4

CDR3 protein: CASRATATDTQYF
CDR3 DNA: TGTGCCAGCAGAGCGACAGCCACAGATACGCAGTATTTT
D gene: .
clone size: many
J gene: TRBJ2-3
V gene: TRBV12-3/TRBV12-4

CDR3 protein: CASSVETGNQETQYF
CDR3 DNA: TGTGCCAGCAGCGTCGAGACAGGGAACCAAGAGACCCAGTACTTC
D gene: TRBD1
clone size: many
J gene: TRBJ2-5
V gene: TRBV9

CDR3 protein: CASRTSSYEQYF
CDR3 DNA: TGTGCCAGCCGGACTTCCTCCTACGAGCAGTACTTC
D gene: .
clone size: many
J gene: TRBJ2-7
V gene: TRBV6-6

CDR3 protein: CASRPVGRTDTQYF
CDR3 DNA: TGTGCCAGCAGACCCGTTGGGCGCACAGATACGCAGTATTTT
D gene: .
clone size: few
J gene: TRBJ2-3
V gene: TRBV12-3/TRBV12-4

CDR3 protein: CSAATSPETQYF
CDR3 DNA: TGCAGTGCCGCCACTAGTCCAGAGACCCAGTACTTC
D gene: .
clone size: many
J gene: TRBJ2-5
V gene: TRBV20-1

CDR3 protein: CSAFQGADSPLHF
CDR3 DNA: TGCAGTGCTTTTCAGGGGGCGGATTCACCCCTCCACTTT
D gene: TRBD1
clone size: many
J gene: TRBJ1-6
V gene: TRBV20-1

CDR3 protein: CSASPTSGVGTYEQYF
CDR3 DNA: TGCAGTGCTAGTCCTACTAGCGGGGTCGGAACCTACGAGCAGTACTTC
D gene: TRBD2
clone size: few
J gene: TRBJ2-7
V gene: TRBV20-1

CDR3 protein: CSARDPQDPGNTIYF
CDR3 DNA: TGCAGTGCTAGAGATCCGCAGGACCCTGGAAACACCATATATTTT
D gene: .
clone size: many
J gene: TRBJ1-3
V gene: TRBV20-1

CDR3 protein: CASSLDGEAFF
CDR3 DNA: TGTGCCAGCAGCTTAGACGGTGAAGCTTTCTTT
D gene: .
clone size: many
J gene: TRBJ1-1
V gene: TRBV5-1

CDR3 protein: CASTLLAGDADTQYF
CDR3 DNA: TGCGCCAGCACTCTCCTAGCGGGGGATGCTGATACGCAGTATTTT
D gene: TRBD2
clone size: .
J gene: TRBJ2-3
V gene: TRBV5-1

CDR3 protein: CASSAPGKGDYEQYF
CDR3 DNA: TGTGCCAGCAGTGCCCCCGGGAAAGGAGACTACGAGCAGTACTTC
D gene: .
clone size: many
J gene: TRBJ2-7
V gene: TRBV27

CDR3 protein: CASSARGDSRTEAFF
CDR3 DNA: TGTGCCAGCAGTGCCAGGGGGGATTCGCGCACTGAAGCTTTCTTT
D gene: TRBD1
clone size: once
J gene: TRBJ1-1
V gene: TRBV9

CDR3 protein: CASSLRGNQPQHF
CDR3 DNA: TGTGCCAGCAGCTTAAGGGGGAATCAGCCCCAGCATTTT
D gene: .
clone size: many
J gene: TRBJ1-5
V gene: TRBV7-2

CDR3 protein: CASSPSNQGAYGYTF
CDR3 DNA: TGTGCCAGCTCACCGTCCAACCAGGGGGCCTATGGCTACACCTTC
D gene: TRBD1
clone size: .
J gene: TRBJ1-2
V gene: TRBV18

CDR3 protein: CASSPGTTDTGELFF
CDR3 DNA: TGTGCCAGTTCGCCCGGGACTACGGACACCGGGGAGCTGTTTTTT
D gene: TRBD2
clone size: .
J gene: TRBJ2-2
V gene: TRBV4-2

CDR3 protein: CSAKGQGRHYTGELFF
CDR3 DNA: TGCAGTGCTAAGGGACAGGGGCGACACTACACCGGGGAGCTGTTTTTT
D gene: TRBD1
clone size: few
J gene: TRBJ2-2
V gene: TRBV20-1

CDR3 protein: CASSFAGAGEQFF
CDR3 DNA: TGCGCCAGCAGCTTTGCCGGGGCAGGTGAGCAGTTCTTC
D gene: .
clone size: .
J gene: TRBJ2-1
V gene: TRBV5-1

CDR3 protein: CASSLTFPGEAFF
CDR3 DNA: TGTGCCAGCAGCTTAACCTTCCCGGGAGAAGCTTTCTTT
D gene: .
clone size: once
J gene: TRBJ1-1
V gene: TRBV7-9

CDR3 protein: CASQIWGGQETQYF
CDR3 DNA: TGTGCCAGCCAGATCTGGGGGGGGCAAGAGACCCAGTACTTC
D gene: TRBD2
clone size: .
J gene: TRBJ2-5
V gene: TRBV13

CDR3 protein: CASSLADPMGGTQYF
CDR3 DNA: TGTGCCAGCAGCCTAGCAGACCCCATGGGGGGGACCCAGTACTTC
D gene: .
clone size: .
J gene: TRBJ2-5
V gene: TRBV7-8

CDR3 protein: CASSGPGGGYEKLFF
CDR3 DNA: TGCGCCAGCAGCGGGCCAGGGGGGGGATATGAAAAACTGTTTTTT
D gene: TRBD1
clone size: .
J gene: TRBJ1-4
V gene: TRBV5-1

CDR3 protein: CASSLDGHMNTEAFF
CDR3 DNA: TGTGCCAGCAGCTTAGACGGACACATGAACACTGAAGCTTTCTTT
D gene: .
clone size: few
J gene: TRBJ1-1
V gene: TRBV7-9

CDR3 protein: CASSQSGGRGDTQYF
CDR3 DNA: TGCGCCAGCAGCCAATCAGGGGGCAGGGGAGATACGCAGTATTTT
D gene: TRBD1
clone size: few
J gene: TRBJ2-3
V gene: TRBV4-3

CDR3 protein: CASSLWGKTGSGNTIYF
CDR3 DNA: TGTGCCAGCAGTTTATGGGGAAAGACGGGCTCTGGAAACACCATATATTTT
D gene: .
clone size: many
J gene: TRBJ1-3
V gene: TRBV28

CDR3 protein: CSVDVRGINEQFF
CDR3 DNA: TGCAGCGTTGATGTTAGGGGGATCAATGAGCAGTTCTTC
D gene: .
clone size: many
J gene: TRBJ2-1
V gene: TRBV29-1

CDR3 protein: CASSGTGTGNSYEQYF
CDR3 DNA: TGTGCCAGCAGCGGTACCGGGACAGGGAACTCCTACGAGCAGTACTTC
D gene: TRBD1
clone size: few
J gene: TRBJ2-7
V gene: TRBV2

CDR3 protein: CSARRTLSSYEQYF
CDR3 DNA: TGCAGTGCTAGGAGGACCCTGAGCTCCTACGAGCAGTACTTC
D gene: .
clone size: many
J gene: TRBJ2-7
V gene: TRBV20-1

CDR3 protein: CASSWDAGNTIYF
CDR3 DNA: TGCGCCAGCAGCTGGGACGCAGGAAACACCATATATTTT
D gene: .
clone size: .
J gene: TRBJ1-3
V gene: TRBV5-1

CDR3 protein: CASSLVAGISDTQYF
CDR3 DNA: TGTGCCAGCAGCTTAGTTGCGGGGATATCAGATACGCAGTATTTT
D gene: .
clone size: few
J gene: TRBJ2-3
V gene: TRBV7-2

CDR3 protein: CSVDGGHRPWSNQPQHF
CDR3 DNA: TGCAGCGTTGACGGGGGGCACCGACCATGGTCGAATCAGCCCCAGCATTTT
D gene: .
clone size: many
J gene: TRBJ1-5
V gene: TRBV29-1

CDR3 protein: CSARELRGTGSWPQHF
CDR3 DNA: TGCAGTGCTAGAGAATTAAGGGGGACAGGGAGTTGGCCCCAGCATTTT
D gene: TRBD1
clone size: few
J gene: TRBJ1-5
V gene: TRBV20-1

CDR3 protein: CSVPPTSQGTQYF
CDR3 DNA: TGCAGTGTCCCTCCGACTAGCCAGGGGACCCAGTACTTC
D gene: TRBD2
clone size: many
J gene: TRBJ2-5
V gene: TRBV20-1

CDR3 protein: CASSFPSGPDTQYF
CDR3 DNA: TGTGCCAGCAGTTTCCCAAGTGGGCCAGATACGCAGTATTTT
D gene: .
clone size: .
J gene: TRBJ2-3
V gene: TRBV6-5

CDR3 protein: CATSGTTDTQYF
CDR3 DNA: TGTGCCACCAGTGGAACAACAGATACGCAGTATTTT
D gene: .
clone size: few
J gene: TRBJ2-3
V gene: TRBV24-1

CDR3 protein: CASSRRDKAYEQYF
CDR3 DNA: TGTGCCAGCAGTCGCCGGGACAAGGCCTACGAGCAGTACTTC
D gene: .
clone size: few
J gene: TRBJ2-7
V gene: TRBV12-3/TRBV12-4

CDR3 protein: CASSQGSGGTIHRELFF
CDR3 DNA: TGTGCCAGCAGCCAGGGTAGCGGGGGAACTATCCACCGGGAGCTGTTTTTT
D gene: TRBD2
clone size: .
J gene: TRBJ2-2
V gene: TRBV3-1

CDR3 protein: CASSVAADYEQYF
CDR3 DNA: TGTGCCAGCAGCGTAGCGGCTGATTACGAGCAGTACTTC
D gene: .
clone size: few
J gene: TRBJ2-7
V gene: TRBV9

CDR3 protein: CASSSTGVGELFF
CDR3 DNA: TGTGCCAGCAGCTCCACAGGGGTGGGGGAGCTGTTTTTT
D gene: TRBD1
clone size: many
J gene: TRBJ2-2
V gene: TRBV12-3/TRBV12-4

CDR3 protein: CASGGDYNEQFF
CDR3 DNA: TGTGCCAGCGGGGGGGACTACAATGAGCAGTTCTTC
D gene: TRBD2
clone size: many
J gene: TRBJ2-1
V gene: TRBV10-3

CDR3 protein: CASSLRSRETQYF
CDR3 DNA: TGCGCCAGCAGCTTGAGGTCGCGGGAGACCCAGTACTTC
D gene: .
clone size: many
J gene: TRBJ2-5
V gene: TRBV5-1

CDR3 protein: CASSLGVTNTEAFF
CDR3 DNA: TGTGCCAGCAGCCTAGGTGTAACGAACACTGAAGCTTTCTTT
D gene: .
clone size: .
J gene: TRBJ1-1
V gene: TRBV9

CDR3 protein: CARTPGGVYEQYF
CDR3 DNA: TGTGCCAGGACCCCAGGGGGGGTCTACGAGCAGTACTTC
D gene: .
clone size: .
J gene: TRBJ2-7
V gene: TRBV9

CDR3 protein: CASSLIPLESLLANTGELFF
CDR3 DNA: TGTGCCAGCAGTTTAATCCCACTAGAGTCCCTATTAGCGAACACCGGGGAGCTGTTTTTT
D gene: .
clone size: few
J gene: TRBJ2-2
V gene: TRBV12-3/TRBV12-4

CDR3 protein: CASSYGQSNEKLFF
CDR3 DNA: TGTGCCAGCAGTTACGGGCAAAGTAATGAAAAACTGTTTTTT
D gene: .
clone size: .
J gene: TRBJ1-4
V gene: TRBV6-5

CDR3 protein: CASSYSEGYQPQHF
CDR3 DNA: TGTGCCAGCAGTTACTCTGAGGGTTACCAGCCCCAGCATTTT
D gene: .
clone size: few
J gene: TRBJ1-5
V gene: TRBV6-5

CDR3 protein: CASSTMDRVDEQYF
CDR3 DNA: TGTGCCAGCAGTACCATGGACAGGGTTGACGAGCAGTACTTC
D gene: TRBD1
clone size: few
J gene: TRBJ2-7
V gene: TRBV12-3/TRBV12-4

CDR3 protein: CASSATSDEQYF
CDR3 DNA: TGTGCCAGCAGTGCAACTAGTGACGAGCAGTACTTC
D gene: .
clone size: .
J gene: TRBJ2-7
V gene: TRBV6-2/TRBV6-3

CDR3 protein: CSARGGARGLKETQYF
CDR3 DNA: TGCAGTGCTAGAGGGGGGGCCCGGGGGCTAAAAGAGACCCAGTACTTC
D gene: .
clone size: .
J gene: TRBJ2-5
V gene: TRBV20-1

CDR3 protein: CASSLPHGAYPYEQYF
CDR3 DNA: TGTGCCAGCAGCTTACCCCATGGTGCGTACCCCTACGAGCAGTACTTC
D gene: .
clone size: few
J gene: TRBJ2-7
V gene: TRBV11-2

CDR3 protein: CASSWGELDYEQYF
CDR3 DNA: TGCGCCAGCAGCTGGGGGGAGCTGGACTACGAGCAGTACTTC
D gene: .
clone size: few
J gene: TRBJ2-7
V gene: TRBV5-1